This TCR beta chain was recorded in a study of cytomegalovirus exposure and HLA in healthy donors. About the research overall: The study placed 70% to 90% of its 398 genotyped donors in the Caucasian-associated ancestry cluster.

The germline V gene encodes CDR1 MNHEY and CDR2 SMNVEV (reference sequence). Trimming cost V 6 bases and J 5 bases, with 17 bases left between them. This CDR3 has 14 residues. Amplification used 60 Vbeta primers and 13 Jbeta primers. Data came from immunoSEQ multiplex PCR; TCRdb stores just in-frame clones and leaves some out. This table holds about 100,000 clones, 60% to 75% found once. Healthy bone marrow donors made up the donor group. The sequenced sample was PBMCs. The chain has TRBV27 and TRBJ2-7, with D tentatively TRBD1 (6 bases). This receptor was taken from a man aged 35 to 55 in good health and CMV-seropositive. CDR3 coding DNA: TGTGCCAGCAGCATACAGGGTACAAAGAACGAGCAGTACTTC. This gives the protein CASSIQGTKNEQYF.